This T cell receptor (beta chain) was documented in a study of blood T cell repertoires in COVID-19. Study context: Sites in the United States, Italy and Spain provided acute and convalescent COVID-19 samples. Nucleic acid was either cDNA or gDNA, and it came from T cells, B-cell-depleted T cells, or PBMCs.

The germline CDR1 and CDR2 sequences are MDHEN and SYDVKM. This CDR3 is built from 15 residues. The V segment lost 3 bases and the J segment 7 bases; nucleotides outside the gene matches: 9. This clone was seen a handful of times. The authors' processing: Estimates of nucleated cell counts were drawn from the amplification of reference gene primers. Assay: immunoSEQ multiplex PCR; the TCRdb copy retains only in-frame clones and omits some. V, J and clone size are taken as reported in that table, and D and trimming were inferred from the DNA itself. Here the sample spans some 38,000 clones, around 87% being singletons.

This TCR came from a man aged 60 to 69 with active or convalescent COVID-19. Sequencing input: peripheral blood. This chain links TRBV28 with TRBJ2-5; 9 bases match TRBD1. The CDR3 sequence: CASSLPGQGKGTQYF. The CDR3 DNA is TGTGCCAGCAGTTTGCCTGGACAGGGGAAGGGGACCCAGTACTTC.